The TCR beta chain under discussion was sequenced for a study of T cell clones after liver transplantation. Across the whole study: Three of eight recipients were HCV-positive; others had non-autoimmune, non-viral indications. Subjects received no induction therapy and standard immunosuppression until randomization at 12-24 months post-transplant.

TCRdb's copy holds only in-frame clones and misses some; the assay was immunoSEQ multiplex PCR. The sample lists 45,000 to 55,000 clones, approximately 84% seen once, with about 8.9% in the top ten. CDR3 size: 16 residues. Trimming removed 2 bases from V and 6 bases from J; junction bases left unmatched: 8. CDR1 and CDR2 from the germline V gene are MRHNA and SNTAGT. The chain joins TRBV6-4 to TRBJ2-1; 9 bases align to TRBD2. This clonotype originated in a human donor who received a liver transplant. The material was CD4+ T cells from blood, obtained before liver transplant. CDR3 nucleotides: TGTGCCAGCAGTGACAAGAGTAGCGGGAGAGGCAATGAGCAGTTCTTC. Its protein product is CASSDKSSGRGNEQFF.